Included here is one T cell receptor beta chain sequence, with context. What it binds is unknown. The data belong to a study of T cell responses to AZD1222 COVID-19 vaccine. Overall study findings and caveats: Mostly white British, mostly female donors; authors suggested clonal diversity may be underestimated. AZD1222 recipients seropositive at baseline numbered only five or six.

Assay: immunoSEQ multiplex PCR; the TCRdb copy retains only in-frame clones and omits some. Of around 100,000 clones in the sample, about 85% were seen once. Sample: peripheral blood, taken 28 days after the second AZD1222 dose. The TCR originated in an adult who received the AZD1222 COVID-19 vaccine.

CDR3 DNA: TGTGCCAGCAGTTCTGCGGGCTTCTATGGCTACACCTTC. Translation: CASSSAGFYGYTF. The chain combines TRBV6-5 with TRBJ1-2; D is ambiguous. The ends were cut back, 4 bases at V and 4 bases at J, with 10 bases in the middle. The V gene's germline CDR1 is MNHEY and CDR2 SVGAGI. The CDR3 sequence is 13 residues long.